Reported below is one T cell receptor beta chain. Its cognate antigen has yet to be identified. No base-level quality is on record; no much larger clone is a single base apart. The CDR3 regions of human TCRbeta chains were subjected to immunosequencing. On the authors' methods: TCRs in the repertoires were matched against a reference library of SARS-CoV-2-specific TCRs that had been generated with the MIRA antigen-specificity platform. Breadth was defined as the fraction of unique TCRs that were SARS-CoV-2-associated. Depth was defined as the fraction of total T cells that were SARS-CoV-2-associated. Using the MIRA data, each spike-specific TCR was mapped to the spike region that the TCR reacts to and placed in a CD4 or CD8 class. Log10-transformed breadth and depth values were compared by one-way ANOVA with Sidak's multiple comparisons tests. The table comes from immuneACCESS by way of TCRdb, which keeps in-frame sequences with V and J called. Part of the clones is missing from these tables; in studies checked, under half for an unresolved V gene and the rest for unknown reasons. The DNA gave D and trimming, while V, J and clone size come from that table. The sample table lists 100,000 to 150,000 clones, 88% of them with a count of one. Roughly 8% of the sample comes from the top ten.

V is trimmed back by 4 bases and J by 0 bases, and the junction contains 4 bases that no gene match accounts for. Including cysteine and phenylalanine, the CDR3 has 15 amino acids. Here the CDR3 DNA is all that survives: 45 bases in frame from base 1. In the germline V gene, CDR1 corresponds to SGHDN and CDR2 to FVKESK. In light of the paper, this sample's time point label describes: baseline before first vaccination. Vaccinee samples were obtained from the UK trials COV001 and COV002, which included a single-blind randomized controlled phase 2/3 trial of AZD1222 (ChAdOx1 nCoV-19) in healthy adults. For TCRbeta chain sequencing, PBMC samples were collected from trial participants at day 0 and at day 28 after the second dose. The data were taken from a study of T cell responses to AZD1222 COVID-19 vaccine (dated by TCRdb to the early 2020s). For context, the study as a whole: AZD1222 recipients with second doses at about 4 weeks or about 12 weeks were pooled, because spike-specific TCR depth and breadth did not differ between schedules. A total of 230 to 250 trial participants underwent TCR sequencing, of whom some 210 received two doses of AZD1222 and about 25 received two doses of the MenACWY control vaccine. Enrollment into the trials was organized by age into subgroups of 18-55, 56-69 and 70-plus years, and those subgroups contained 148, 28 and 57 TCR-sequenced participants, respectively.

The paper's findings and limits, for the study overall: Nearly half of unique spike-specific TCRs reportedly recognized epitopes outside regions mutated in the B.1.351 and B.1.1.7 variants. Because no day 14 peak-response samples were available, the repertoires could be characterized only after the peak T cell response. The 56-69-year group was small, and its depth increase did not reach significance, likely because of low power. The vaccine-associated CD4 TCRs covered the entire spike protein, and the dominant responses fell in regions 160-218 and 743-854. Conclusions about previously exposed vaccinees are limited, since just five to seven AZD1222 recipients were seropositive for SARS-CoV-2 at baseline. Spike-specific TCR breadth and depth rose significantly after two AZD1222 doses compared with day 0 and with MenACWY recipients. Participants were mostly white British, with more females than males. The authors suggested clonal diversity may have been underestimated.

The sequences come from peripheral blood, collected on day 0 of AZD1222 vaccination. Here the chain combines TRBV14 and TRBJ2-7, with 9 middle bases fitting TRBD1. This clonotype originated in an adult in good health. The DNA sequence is TGTGCCAGCAGCCCAAGGACAGGGGCCTCCTACGAGCAGTACTTC. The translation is CASSPRTGASYEQYF.